A selection of T cell receptor beta chains follows, all from one sample in a study of vaccination and CD4 T cells after COVID-19. TCRdb fed the PCR reads into MiXCR, producing one record per CDR3 protein. The sample has around 7,000 distinct CDR3 sequences, around 48% seen once. These TCRs are of unknown antigen specificity. Specimen: CD4+ T cells from blood, cultured in vitro. These receptors all stem from a human donor in good health. Each CDR3 is given with its conserved first and last residue. Fields, in order: V gene, clone size, D gene, J gene, CDR3 DNA, CDR3 protein. D genes are given only for firm matches. Where a row states a size, it is once, few, many or the class of an expanded clone; other rows omit it.

v_call: TRBV6-5
clone_size: few
d_call: -
j_call: TRBJ2-7
cdr3_nt: TGTGCCAGCAGTTATGCTCGGGCGAGCGGAAGCTCCTACGAGCAGTACTTC
cdr3_aa: CASSYARASGSSYEQYF

v_call: TRBV5-1
clone_size: -
d_call: TRBD2
j_call: TRBJ2-3
cdr3_nt: TGCGCCAGCAGCTTGGCCAACAGCGGGACTAGGTTATGGGGCCCAGATACGCAGTATTTT
cdr3_aa: CASSLANSGTRLWGPDTQYF

v_call: TRBV6-5
clone_size: -
d_call: -
j_call: TRBJ1-1
cdr3_nt: TGTGCCAGCAGTTACTCAGGGATTGAAGCTTTCTTT
cdr3_aa: CASSYSGIEAFF

v_call: TRBV21-1
clone_size: -
d_call: -
j_call: TRBJ2-1
cdr3_nt: TGTGCCAGCAGCAAATACAGGCACAATGAGCAGTTCTTC
cdr3_aa: CASSKYRHNEQFF

v_call: TRBV5-1
clone_size: -
d_call: -
j_call: TRBJ1-1
cdr3_nt: TGCGCCAGCAGCTTGGTATCTGGTCGGGGGAACACTGAAGCTTTCTTT
cdr3_aa: CASSLVSGRGNTEAFF

v_call: TRBV14
clone_size: -
d_call: TRBD1
j_call: TRBJ2-7
cdr3_nt: TGTGCCAGCAGCCTCTCGATGGGGACAGTCTACGAGCAGTACTTC
cdr3_aa: CASSLSMGTVYEQYF

v_call: TRBV30
clone_size: -
d_call: -
j_call: TRBJ1-1
cdr3_nt: TGTGCCTGGGGGCGGCCAAACACTGAAGCTTTCTTT
cdr3_aa: CAWGRPNTEAFF

v_call: TRBV18
clone_size: -
d_call: TRBD1
j_call: TRBJ2-7
cdr3_nt: TGTGCCAGCTCATCGGGACAGTGGAGCTCCTACGAGCAGTACTTC
cdr3_aa: CASSSGQWSSYEQYF

v_call: TRBV20-1
clone_size: few
d_call: -
j_call: TRBJ2-3
cdr3_nt: TGCAGTGCTAGAGATCGTTCCAGGGTCGGTGGAGATACGCAGTATTTT
cdr3_aa: CSARDRSRVGGDTQYF

v_call: TRBV7-2
clone_size: few
d_call: -
j_call: TRBJ1-3
cdr3_nt: TGTGCCAGCAGCTCGGACCCACAGTTTGGAAACACCATATATTTT
cdr3_aa: CASSSDPQFGNTIYF

v_call: TRBV7-9
clone_size: few
d_call: -
j_call: TRBJ2-6
cdr3_nt: TGTGCCAGCAGCGTCATCAAGGACAGATGGGCCCCCTTC
cdr3_aa: CASSVIKDRWAPF

v_call: TRBV2
clone_size: medium-sized
d_call: -
j_call: TRBJ2-2
cdr3_nt: TGTGCCAGCAGTGAAAAGGGGGGTGCGTACACCGGGGAGCTGTTTTTT
cdr3_aa: CASSEKGGAYTGELFF

v_call: TRBV20-1
clone_size: -
d_call: TRBD2
j_call: TRBJ2-3
cdr3_nt: TGCAGTGCTAGCCCCATCCTAGCGGGGTCAAGGTATTTT
cdr3_aa: CSASPILAGSRYF

v_call: TRBV20-1
clone_size: -
d_call: -
j_call: TRBJ2-1
cdr3_nt: TGCAGTGCGACCGATCTAGGCTATGAGCAGTTCTTC
cdr3_aa: CSATDLGYEQFF

v_call: TRBV12-3/TRBV12-4
clone_size: -
d_call: TRBD2
j_call: TRBJ2-1
cdr3_nt: TGTGCCAGCAGTTTGAGAGGGCTAGCGGACAATGAGCAGTTCTTC
cdr3_aa: CASSLRGLADNEQFF

v_call: TRBV9
clone_size: -
d_call: TRBD1
j_call: TRBJ1-2
cdr3_nt: TGTGCCAGCAGCCTGAGACAGGGGGCAAGTGGCTACACCTTC
cdr3_aa: CASSLRQGASGYTF

v_call: TRBV7-9
clone_size: few
d_call: -
j_call: TRBJ2-7
cdr3_nt: TGTGCCAGCGGCGTCGTCGGAGTAGTATACGAGCAGTACTTC
cdr3_aa: CASGVVGVVYEQYF

v_call: TRBV20-1
clone_size: -
d_call: -
j_call: TRBJ1-6
cdr3_nt: TGCAGTGCTGAGAAAGGGGGTCGGGATTCACCCCTCCACTTT
cdr3_aa: CSAEKGGRDSPLHF

v_call: TRBV20-1
clone_size: -
d_call: -
j_call: TRBJ2-1
cdr3_nt: TGCAGTGCTAGACGGGGCGGGATGGACAATGAGCAGTTCTTC
cdr3_aa: CSARRGGMDNEQFF

v_call: TRBV6-4
clone_size: -
d_call: -
j_call: TRBJ1-2
cdr3_nt: TGTGCCAGCAGTGAGACCTTTAGGGAGTCCTATGGCTACACCTTC
cdr3_aa: CASSETFRESYGYTF

v_call: TRBV20-1
clone_size: few
d_call: -
j_call: TRBJ2-1
cdr3_nt: TGCAGTGCTAGAGAGTCGGCGGGCCGGGCTCGTTCCTACAATGAGCAGTTCTTC
cdr3_aa: CSARESAGRARSYNEQFF

v_call: TRBV7-4
clone_size: -
d_call: -
j_call: TRBJ2-5
cdr3_nt: TGTGCCAGCAGCTTCCAGTGTTGTTGGGGGGCCCCTTCGGAGACCCAGTACTTC
cdr3_aa: CASSFQCCWGAPSETQYF

v_call: TRBV3-1
clone_size: -
d_call: -
j_call: TRBJ1-5
cdr3_nt: TGTGCCAGCAGCCAGGGGACCTATAGCAATCAGCCCCAGCATTTT
cdr3_aa: CASSQGTYSNQPQHF

v_call: TRBV5-1
clone_size: -
d_call: TRBD1
j_call: TRBJ1-1
cdr3_nt: TGCGCCAGCAGCTTGACCGGGACAGGGAAGAAGGACACTGAAGCTTTCTTT
cdr3_aa: CASSLTGTGKKDTEAFF

v_call: TRBV7-2
clone_size: few
d_call: TRBD2
j_call: TRBJ2-3
cdr3_nt: TGTGCCAGCAGCACCAGCGGGGGGAGAACGCAGTATTTT
cdr3_aa: CASSTSGGRTQYF

v_call: TRBV25-1
clone_size: -
d_call: TRBD1
j_call: TRBJ2-7
cdr3_nt: TGTGCCAGCAGCCGTCCCGGGACAGGGAGTGAGCAGTACTTC
cdr3_aa: CASSRPGTGSEQYF

v_call: TRBV7-9
clone_size: few
d_call: -
j_call: TRBJ2-1
cdr3_nt: TGTGCCAGCAGTGGACGGGACGGAGACAATGAGCAGTTCTTC
cdr3_aa: CASSGRDGDNEQFF

v_call: TRBV6-1
clone_size: -
d_call: TRBD1
j_call: TRBJ1-5
cdr3_nt: TGTGCCAGCAGCCGTACCGGGACAGGGGCCAATCAGCCCCAGCATTTT
cdr3_aa: CASSRTGTGANQPQHF

v_call: TRBV6-1
clone_size: -
d_call: TRBD1
j_call: TRBJ2-5
cdr3_nt: TGTGCCAACAGTGGGGGGCACCGGACAGGGGAAGAGACCCAGTACTTC
cdr3_aa: CANSGGHRTGEETQYF

v_call: TRBV4-1
clone_size: -
d_call: -
j_call: TRBJ1-2
cdr3_nt: TGCGCCAGCAGCCAAGGGTGGGGAGGGTATGGCTACACCTTC
cdr3_aa: CASSQGWGGYGYTF

v_call: TRBV5-4
clone_size: -
d_call: -
j_call: TRBJ1-3
cdr3_nt: TGTGCCAGCAGCCAGGATATGGCAGCCATAGGCGGAAACACCATATATTTT
cdr3_aa: CASSQDMAAIGGNTIYF

v_call: TRBV5-1
clone_size: -
d_call: -
j_call: TRBJ2-1
cdr3_nt: TGCGCCAGCAGCTTGGTGGGGGGCCGGGGTGAGCAGTTCTTC
cdr3_aa: CASSLVGGRGEQFF

v_call: TRBV7-9
clone_size: -
d_call: TRBD1
j_call: TRBJ1-2
cdr3_nt: TGTGCCAGCAGCCTAAGTGGGGGACAGGGGTATGGCTACACCTTC
cdr3_aa: CASSLSGGQGYGYTF

v_call: TRBV5-6
clone_size: -
d_call: -
j_call: TRBJ2-7
cdr3_nt: TGTGCCAGCAGCCCGGACTTCCGAAGCTCCTACGAGCAGTACTTC
cdr3_aa: CASSPDFRSSYEQYF

v_call: TRBV7-9
clone_size: -
d_call: -
j_call: TRBJ1-6
cdr3_nt: TGTGCCAGCAGCTTAGGGGGAGGGAATTCACCCCTCCACTTT
cdr3_aa: CASSLGGGNSPLHF

v_call: TRBV9
clone_size: -
d_call: -
j_call: TRBJ1-5
cdr3_nt: TGTGCCAGCAGCGTTTCCTCCCTGGGTCAGCCCCAGCATTTT
cdr3_aa: CASSVSSLGQPQHF

v_call: TRBV6-1
clone_size: few
d_call: -
j_call: TRBJ1-1
cdr3_nt: TGTGCCAGCACTCCCATGAGGACTAACACTGAAGCTTTCTTT
cdr3_aa: CASTPMRTNTEAFF

v_call: TRBV7-8
clone_size: -
d_call: -
j_call: TRBJ2-3
cdr3_nt: TGTGCCAGCAGCATCTGGACTTTTATTAGCACAGATACGCAGTATTTT
cdr3_aa: CASSIWTFISTDTQYF

v_call: TRBV6-1
clone_size: few
d_call: TRBD1
j_call: TRBJ1-6
cdr3_nt: TGTGCCAGCAGCCGACAGGGCCACAATTCACCCCTCCACTTT
cdr3_aa: CASSRQGHNSPLHF

v_call: TRBV19
clone_size: -
d_call: -
j_call: TRBJ2-7
cdr3_nt: TGTGCCAGTAGACCAACAGGGTTGCGGGACGAGCAGTACTTC
cdr3_aa: CASRPTGLRDEQYF

v_call: TRBV30
clone_size: once
d_call: -
j_call: TRBJ1-1
cdr3_nt: TGTGCCTGGAGTCGAGGGCCGGGTGGCACTGAAGCTTTCTTT
cdr3_aa: CAWSRGPGGTEAFF

v_call: TRBV7-2
clone_size: -
d_call: -
j_call: TRBJ1-2
cdr3_nt: TGTGCCAGCAGCTTAAGCTCTCAGGGCTATGGCTACACCTTC
cdr3_aa: CASSLSSQGYGYTF

v_call: TRBV20-1
clone_size: -
d_call: -
j_call: TRBJ2-7
cdr3_nt: TGCAGTGCTTTCCAAGACAGTACCTACGAGCAGTACTTC
cdr3_aa: CSAFQDSTYEQYF

v_call: TRBV10-3
clone_size: few
d_call: -
j_call: TRBJ2-1
cdr3_nt: TGTGCCATCAGTGACGACAGAATTACCTACAATGAGCAGTTCTTC
cdr3_aa: CAISDDRITYNEQFF

v_call: TRBV7-2
clone_size: -
d_call: -
j_call: TRBJ2-3
cdr3_nt: TGTGCCAGCAGCTTAGCCGATACCACAGATACGCAGTATTTT
cdr3_aa: CASSLADTTDTQYF

v_call: TRBV5-1
clone_size: -
d_call: -
j_call: TRBJ1-6
cdr3_nt: TGCGCCAGCAGCTTGACCTCCTATAATTCACCCCTCCACTTT
cdr3_aa: CASSLTSYNSPLHF

v_call: TRBV5-4
clone_size: -
d_call: -
j_call: TRBJ1-2
cdr3_nt: TGTGCCAGCAGCTTAGACAGGCAGGCCAATGGCTACACCTTC
cdr3_aa: CASSLDRQANGYTF

v_call: TRBV5-8
clone_size: few
d_call: TRBD1
j_call: TRBJ2-3
cdr3_nt: TGTGCCAGCAGCCTAGGGGGACAGGGTTCAGATACGCAGTATTTT
cdr3_aa: CASSLGGQGSDTQYF

v_call: TRBV20-1
clone_size: -
d_call: -
j_call: TRBJ1-6
cdr3_nt: TGCAGTGCCACCCCTCAAGGACAGTTAAATTCACCCCTCCACTTT
cdr3_aa: CSATPQGQLNSPLHF

v_call: TRBV2
clone_size: -
d_call: -
j_call: TRBJ2-3
cdr3_nt: TGTGCCAGCAGTGTACCTTTAGGTCTAGCGTTATCAGATACGCAGTATTTT
cdr3_aa: CASSVPLGLALSDTQYF

v_call: TRBV7-6
clone_size: few
d_call: -
j_call: TRBJ1-2
cdr3_nt: TGTGCCAGCAGCTCGGGACGCCTCGGTGGCTACACCTTC
cdr3_aa: CASSSGRLGGYTF

v_call: TRBV6-2/TRBV6-3
clone_size: -
d_call: -
j_call: TRBJ2-5
cdr3_nt: TGTGCCAGCAGTCTGATTTTACTAGGGAGGAATAAAGAGACCCAGTACTTC
cdr3_aa: CASSLILLGRNKETQYF